This TCR beta chain was captured by sequencing in a study of siplizumab effects on memory and regulatory T cells. The data were produced by immunoSEQ multiplex PCR, yet TCRdb's version contains in-frame clones alone and is incomplete. This sample has 100,000 to 120,000 clones; about 93% occur once, and the top ten carry 0.32%. Germline CDR1 is LGHNA and CDR2 is YNFKEQ. Losses at the gene ends were 4 bases for V and 1 base for J; bases not matched to a gene: 3. This CDR3 region has 15 residues. The rearrangement joins TRBV4-2 to TRBJ2-2; 7 bases align to TRBD1. The sample consisted of CD4+ T cells sorted from blood. The TCR comes from a human donor in good health. The CDR3 coding sequence is TGTGCCAGCAGCCCCCGGACAGGGAACACCGGGGAGCTGTTTTTT. Amino acids: CASSPRTGNTGELFF.